A single sample gave rise to the 11 T cell receptor beta chains below, sequenced in a study of T-cell memory formation after mild COVID-19. One entry per CDR3 protein, called by TCRdb with MiXCR from the 5' RACE reads. The sample has about 470,000 distinct CDR3 sequences, 15% to 20% seen once. The specimen sequenced was PBMCs or a T cell subset sorted from them (not recorded which). The origin of the receptors is an adult woman who had mild COVID-19 (a few samples of this study predate the infection). Cell type and time point are not known.

The chain carries TRBV6-5 and TRBJ2-1, with D tentatively TRBD1 or TRBD2 (5 bases each). CDR3 size: 16 residues. V gave up 5 bases and J gave up 0 bases, with 14 bases separating them. Germline lookup yields CDR1 MNHEY and CDR2 SVGAGI. CDR3 sequence (DNA): TGTGCCAGCAGTAAGGGACCGAGGGCCTCCTACAATGAGCAGTTCTTC. Its translation: CASSKGPRASYNEQFF.

This chain connects TRBV7-6 to TRBJ2-7; D might be TRBD2 (5 bases). This CDR3 is 14 amino acids long. Germline lookup yields CDR1 SGHVS and CDR2 FNYEAQ. Trimming pared 5 bases from V and 3 bases from J, leaving 14 bases between. The CDR3 nucleotides are TGTGCCAGCAGCCCCTCGAGCGGATACTACGAGCAGTACTTC. It specifies CASSPSSGYYEQYF.

The CDR3 loop is CASSQAASEKLFF. The CDR3 DNA reads TGTGCCAGCAGCCAAGCCGCAAGTGAAAAACTGTTTTTT. The V call is TRBV3-1, the J call TRBJ1-4; D remains ambiguous. The CDR3 extends over 13 amino acids. CDR1 and CDR2 (germline): LGHDT, YNNKEL (reference sequence). Trimming took 1 base from V and 7 from J, leaving 7 bases between them. Complete variable domain (other parts from reference TRBV3-1 and TRBJ1-4): DTAVSQTPKYLVTQMGNDKSIKCEQNLGHDTMYWYKQDSKKFLKIMFSYNNKELIINETVPNRFSPKSPDKAHLNLHINSLELGDSAVYFCASSQAASEKLFFGSGTQLSVL.

The chain carries TRBV10-3 and TRBJ2-1; D unresolved. The CDR3 has 13 residues. Between the trimmed V and J ends, which lost 3 bases and 9 bases, there was a span of 12 bases. The germline CDR1 and CDR2 sequences are ENHRY and SYGVKD. CDR3 coding DNA: TGTGCCATCAGTGATAATCCGGCAGTTGAGCAGTTCTTC. Its protein product is CAISDNPAVEQFF.

This clonotype was seen at least ten times. The chain is built from TRBV5-1 and TRBJ1-1; perhaps TRBD1 as D (5 bases). This CDR3 has 15 residues. From germline, CDR1 is SGHRS and CDR2 YFSETQ. Deletions cut 4 bases from V and 0 bases from J, with 13 bases between. The chain's CDR3 is CASSGGRDMNTEAFF. As DNA, the CDR3 is TGCGCCAGCAGCGGGGGGAGAGACATGAACACTGAAGCTTTCTTT. The full variable domain, in which reference TRBV5-1 and TRBJ1-1 provide the parts outside the CDR3, is KAGVTQTPRYLIKTRGQQVTLSCSPISGHRSVSWYQQTPGQGLQFLFEYFSETQRNKGNFPGRFSGRQFSNSRSEMNVSTLELGDSALYLCASSGGRDMNTEAFFGQGTRLTVV.

This clonotype was found a few times. This chain links TRBV6-1 with TRBJ1-1, with TRBD1 as a possible D gene (6 bases). This CDR3 spans 13 amino acids. The ends were cut back, 7 bases at V and 6 bases at J, with 15 bases in the middle. CDR1 and CDR2 from the germline V gene are MNHNS and SASEGT. The CDR3 reads CASKTYRVPEAFF. CDR3 in DNA: TGTGCCAGCAAGACTTACAGGGTCCCTGAAGCTTTCTTT.

The chain uses TRBV6-1 and TRBJ1-2, with 9 positions matching TRBD1. Trimming cost V 3 bases and J 7 bases; bases outside gene matches: 9. The CDR3 covers 15 residues. Germline CDR1 is MNHNS and CDR2 is SASEGT. The CDR3: CASSDLGQGRSGYTF. The CDR3 DNA reads TGTGCCAGCAGTGACCTGGGACAGGGTCGGAGTGGCTACACCTTC.

This sequence joins TRBV24-1 and TRBJ2-2; tentatively, D is TRBD2 (6 bases). Germline CDR1 and CDR2: KGHDR and SFDVKD. The CDR3 length is 17 residues. V was trimmed by 4 bases and J by 5 bases, leaving 19 bases between them. CDR3 DNA sequence: TGTGCCACCAGTGAGTGGGACTCAAAGACGGGAACCGGGGAGCTGTTTTTT. Protein: CATSEWDSKTGTGELFF.

The rearrangement links TRBV7-8 to TRBJ1-5; 8 nucleotides match TRBD1. J gave up 3 bases and V 2 bases, and 6 bases lay outside the gene matches. Looked up from germline, CDR1 is SGHVS and CDR2 is FQNEAQ. The CDR3 spans 16 residues. The CDR3, as DNA: TGTGCCAGCAGCTTATACCCCAGGGGGCCCAATCAGCCCCAGCATTTT. Protein sequence: CASSLYPRGPNQPQHF.

Note on this clonotype: This may be a read error, as it is one base from a much larger clone. The gene calls are TRBV5-1 and TRBJ1-2; D is ambiguous. This CDR3 region has 15 residues. From germline, CDR1 is SGHRS and CDR2 YFSETQ. CDR3 region: CARSLSTGSVYGYTF. The CDR3 DNA reads TGCGCCAGAAGCTTGAGTACGGGGTCCGTGTATGGCTACACCTTC.

The CDR3 DNA sequence: TGCGCCAGCAGCCCCGAAGATGCTAGCGGCCCGTTGGATACGCAGTATTTT. It specifies CASSPEDASGPLDTQYF. The genes are TRBV5-1 and TRBJ2-3, with 7 bases that match TRBD2. The CDR3 runs to 17 residues. Germline V gene sequence: CDR1 SGHRS, CDR2 YFSETQ. The trim removed 4 bases at V and 6 bases at J, leaving 17 bases unmatched.